This is a list of T cell receptor beta chains from one sample in a study of long-term antiretroviral therapy in people with HIV. The assay was immunoSEQ multiplex PCR, and TCRdb's table has in-frame clones only and misses some. The sample carries about 22,000 clones, 86% recorded once. This specimen was unsorted PBMCs, taken 1.3 years after starting antiretroviral therapy. The source of these receptors is a man aged 55 to 70 with HIV. The CDR3 runs from the conserved cysteine through the conserved F or W. The D gene is left open where the match is weak.

V gene	D gene	CDR3 protein
TRBV2	.	CASSEGGPKNIQYF
TRBV19	TRBD1	CASSYRGAYEQYF
TRBV30	TRBD2	CAWDVGRDTGELFF
TRBV5-4	TRBD1	CASSPGTDREAFF
TRBV19	TRBD1	CASSILTGLSIYGYTF
TRBV28	.	CASNFPLGRSSYNSPLHF
TRBV14	.	CASSQGTGRNYGYTF
TRBV6-1	.	CASSEAHNYGYTF
TRBV7-8	TRBD2	CASTLGLAGYNEQFF
TRBV4-2	TRBD2	CASSQVHVGEGGYNEQFF
TRBV18	TRBD1	CASSPLGPGQGKANTIYF
TRBV18	.	CASSPDRTDTQYF
TRBV28	.	CASRGRDGSNTGELFF
TRBV4-1	TRBD1	CASSLGQGPTGNTIYF
TRBV6-5	.	CASSQSHRSNQPQHF
TRBV28	TRBD1	CASSPGTGGRPNYGYTF
TRBV11-3	TRBD2	CASSLAVGGSAVDTQYF
TRBV28	.	CASRDLALSSYEQYF
TRBV9	.	CASSARLPPDTQYF
TRBV27	TRBD2	CASSLAGVRETQYF
TRBV29-1	.	CSVEGQGLADTQYF
TRBV29-1	.	CSGGPDKNSYEQYF
TRBV30	.	CAWRPLQGPSTDTQYF
TRBV5-4	.	CASSLEGSYGYTF
TRBV7-2	TRBD2	CASSLVPGLAGGSYEQYF
TRBV7-9	.	CASSWQGFPYGYTF
TRBV11-3	.	CASSLEGGYEQYF
TRBV10-2	.	CASSDGFSRETQYF
TRBV5-6	.	CASSLVMGDSPLHF
TRBV6-5	.	CASSYFRSGGNTEAFF
TRBV9	TRBD2	CASSVSGGRETQYF
TRBV27	.	CASSPMGSYEQYF
TRBV11-1	.	CASSLAGGGLEQYF
TRBV6-5	.	CASTQTRGSEQYF
TRBV6-5	.	CASSYFRVHEKLFF
TRBV5-1	TRBD2	CASSLVLAGGSDTQYF
TRBV30	.	CAWSQGYYNEQFF
TRBV10-2	.	CASSEIYEQYF
TRBV4-3	TRBD1	CASSPETLGQGLNYGYTF
TRBV6-5	TRBD1	CASSYRRQGAGNTIYF
TRBV5-1	.	CASSTWTGNEQFF
TRBV18	TRBD2	CASSPGFSSGGTYNEQFF
TRBV5-5	.	CASSLGFLGGASEKLFF
TRBV12-5	.	CASGLERGIGYTF
TRBV5-4	TRBD1	CASSKDRDFGYEQYF
TRBV30	.	CAWTRVLRSDTQYF
TRBV5-6	TRBD1	CASSFGAGTVNEKLFF
TRBV19	.	CASNTAYNQGHLYGYTF
TRBV15	.	CATSTGPSGNTIYF
TRBV18	.	CASSPSGGFFNEKLFF
TRBV15	.	CATSVGVSTDTQYF
TRBV7-6	TRBD1	CASSARDSSSYEQYF